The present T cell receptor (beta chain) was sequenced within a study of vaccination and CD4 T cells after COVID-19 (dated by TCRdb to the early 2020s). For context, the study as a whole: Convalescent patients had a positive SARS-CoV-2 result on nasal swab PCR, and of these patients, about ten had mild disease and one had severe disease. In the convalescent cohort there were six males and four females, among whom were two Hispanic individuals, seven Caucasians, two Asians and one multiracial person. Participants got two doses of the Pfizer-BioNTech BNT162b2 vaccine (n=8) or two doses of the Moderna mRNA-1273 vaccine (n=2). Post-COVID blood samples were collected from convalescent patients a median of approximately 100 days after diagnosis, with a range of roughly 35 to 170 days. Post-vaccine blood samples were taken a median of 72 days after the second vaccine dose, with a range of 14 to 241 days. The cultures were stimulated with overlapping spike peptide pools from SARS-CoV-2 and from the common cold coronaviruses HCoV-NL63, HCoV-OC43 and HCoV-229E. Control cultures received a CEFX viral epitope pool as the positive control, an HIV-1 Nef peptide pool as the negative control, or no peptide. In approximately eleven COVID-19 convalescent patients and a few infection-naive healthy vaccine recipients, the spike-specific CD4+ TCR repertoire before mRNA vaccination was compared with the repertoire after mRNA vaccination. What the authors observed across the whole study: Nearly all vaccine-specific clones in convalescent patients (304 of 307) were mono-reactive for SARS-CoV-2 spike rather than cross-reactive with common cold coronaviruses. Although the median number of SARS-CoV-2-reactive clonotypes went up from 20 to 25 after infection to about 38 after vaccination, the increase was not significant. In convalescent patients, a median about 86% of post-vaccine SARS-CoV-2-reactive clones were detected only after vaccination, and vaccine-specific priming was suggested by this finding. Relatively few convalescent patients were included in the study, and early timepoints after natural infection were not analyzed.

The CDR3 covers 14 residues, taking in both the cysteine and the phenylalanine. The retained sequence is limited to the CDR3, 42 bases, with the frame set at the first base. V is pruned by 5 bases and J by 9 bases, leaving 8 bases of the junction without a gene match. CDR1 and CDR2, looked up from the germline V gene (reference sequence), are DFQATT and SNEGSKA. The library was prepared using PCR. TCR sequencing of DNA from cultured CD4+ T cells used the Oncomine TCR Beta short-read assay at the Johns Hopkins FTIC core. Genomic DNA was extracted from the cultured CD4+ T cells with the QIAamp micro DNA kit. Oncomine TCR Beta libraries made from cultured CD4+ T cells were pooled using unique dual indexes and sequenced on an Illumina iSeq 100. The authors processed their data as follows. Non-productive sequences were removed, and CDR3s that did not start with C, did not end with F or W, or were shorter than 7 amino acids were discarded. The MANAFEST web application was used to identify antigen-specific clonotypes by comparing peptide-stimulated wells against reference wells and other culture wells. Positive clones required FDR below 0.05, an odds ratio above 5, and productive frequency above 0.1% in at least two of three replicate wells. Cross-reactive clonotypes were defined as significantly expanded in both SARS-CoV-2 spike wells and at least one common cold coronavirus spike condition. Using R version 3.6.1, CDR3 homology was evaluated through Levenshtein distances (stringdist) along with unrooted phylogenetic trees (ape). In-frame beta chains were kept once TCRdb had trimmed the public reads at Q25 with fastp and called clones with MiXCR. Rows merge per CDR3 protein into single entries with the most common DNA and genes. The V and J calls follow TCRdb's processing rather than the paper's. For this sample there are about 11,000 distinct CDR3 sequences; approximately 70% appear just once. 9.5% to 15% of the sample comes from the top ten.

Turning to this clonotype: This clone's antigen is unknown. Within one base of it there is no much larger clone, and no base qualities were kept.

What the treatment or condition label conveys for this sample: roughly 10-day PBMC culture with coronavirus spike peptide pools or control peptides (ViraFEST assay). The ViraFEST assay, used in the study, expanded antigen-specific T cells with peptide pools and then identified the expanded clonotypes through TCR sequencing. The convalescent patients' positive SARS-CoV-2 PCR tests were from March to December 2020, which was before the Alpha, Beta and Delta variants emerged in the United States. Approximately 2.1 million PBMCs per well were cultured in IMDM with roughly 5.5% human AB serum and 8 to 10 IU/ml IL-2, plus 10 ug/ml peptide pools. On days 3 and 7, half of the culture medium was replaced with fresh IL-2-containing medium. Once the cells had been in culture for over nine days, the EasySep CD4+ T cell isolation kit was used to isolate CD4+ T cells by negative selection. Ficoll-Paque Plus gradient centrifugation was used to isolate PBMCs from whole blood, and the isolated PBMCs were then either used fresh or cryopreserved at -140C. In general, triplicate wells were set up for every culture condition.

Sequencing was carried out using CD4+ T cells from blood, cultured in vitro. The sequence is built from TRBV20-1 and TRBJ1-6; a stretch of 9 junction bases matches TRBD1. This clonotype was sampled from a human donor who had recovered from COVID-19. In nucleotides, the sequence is TGCAGTGCTCGCACGGACAGGGGTAGTTCACCCCTCCACTTT. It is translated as CSARTDRGSSPLHF.